A selection of T cell receptor beta chains follows, all from one sample in a study of blood T cell repertoires in COVID-19. Some clones are missing from TCRdb's copy, which holds only in-frame ones; the method was immunoSEQ multiplex PCR. The repertoire holds about 220,000 clones, with 82% as singletons. Sequencing used PBMCs or T cells enriched from blood (not recorded which). The receptors here all came from a woman aged 55-70 years who had recovered from COVID-19. The CDR3 runs from the conserved cysteine through the conserved F or W. A D gene is named only where the DNA matches it firmly. Clone size is given for some rows only: seen once, a few or many times, or a class if the clone is expanded.

abundance	len	v_gene	j_gene	d_gene	CDR3nt	CDR3aa
-	15	TRBV19	TRBJ1-2	-	TGTGCCAGTAGGGAGTCACCTGCCGCTAACTATGGCTACACCTTC	CASRESPAANYGYTF
once	14	TRBV10-3	TRBJ2-7	-	TGTGCCATCAGTGAGTCAAGAGGAACGGACGAGCAGTACTTC	CAISESRGTDEQYF
-	15	TRBV24-1	TRBJ2-1	-	TGTGCCACCAGTGAGACCCGGGGGGCCACCAATGAGCAGTTCTTC	CATSETRGATNEQFF
-	13	TRBV20-1	TRBJ1-1	TRBD1	TGCAGTGCTAGTAAGGGGGCGGGCACTGAAGCTTTCTTT	CSASKGAGTEAFF
-	15	TRBV6-2/TRBV6-3	TRBJ1-1	-	TGTGCCAGCAGTTTCCGAGGGCTGAGGAACACTGAAGCTTTCTTT	CASSFRGLRNTEAFF
-	11	TRBV9	TRBJ1-4	-	TGTGCCAGCAGCCCCGATAAGCCGGTTCTTTTT	CASSPDKPVLF
-	16	TRBV10-3	TRBJ2-3	TRBD2	TGTGCCATCAGCCAAGGGACTAGCGGGAGCACAGATACGCAGTATTTT	CAISQGTSGSTDTQYF
-	14	TRBV7-9	TRBJ1-1	-	TGTGCCAGCAGCCTATCAGGGAAGGACACTGAAGCTTTCTTT	CASSLSGKDTEAFF
-	16	TRBV7-3	TRBJ2-1	-	TGTGCCAGCAGCTTAACGTGGGGCGGGGCCTACAATGAGCAGTTCTTC	CASSLTWGGAYNEQFF
-	14	TRBV4-2	TRBJ1-2	-	TGTGCCAGCAGCCAAGATCTTCGGGGCTATGGCTACACCTTC	CASSQDLRGYGYTF
-	12	TRBV4-1	TRBJ1-1	TRBD1	TGCGCCAGCAGTACAGGGGTTACTGAAGCTTTCTTT	CASSTGVTEAFF
-	17	TRBV19	TRBJ1-5	TRBD1	TGTGCCAGTAGTATAGACCACAGGGGGCTTAGCAATCAGCCCCAGCATTTT	CASSIDHRGLSNQPQHF
-	14	TRBV3-1/TRBV3-2	TRBJ1-6	-	TGTGCCAGCGGATCAGGGGCTTATAATTCACCCCTCCACTTT	CASGSGAYNSPLHF
-	16	TRBV18	TRBJ1-2	TRBD1	TGTGCCAGCTCACCTACCCGGGACAGGGGCAACTATGGCTACACCTTC	CASSPTRDRGNYGYTF
-	15	TRBV6-5	TRBJ2-7	-	TGTGCCAGCAGTTACGGGCAGGGTGCCACCTACGAGCAGTACTTC	CASSYGQGATYEQYF
-	14	TRBV15	TRBJ1-1	-	TGTGCCACCAGCAGTAACAGGGCGAGGACTGAAGCTTTCTTT	CATSSNRARTEAFF
-	16	TRBV15	TRBJ1-4	TRBD1	TGTGCCACCAGCGGGAAGCTGGGACAGGGGGCGACCAAACTGTTTTTT	CATSGKLGQGATKLFF
-	16	TRBV10-3	TRBJ2-7	TRBD2	TGTGCCATCACCCCCGGGACTAGCGGAAGCTCCTACGAGCAGTACTTC	CAITPGTSGSSYEQYF
-	13	TRBV5-8	TRBJ2-7	-	TGTGCCAGCCGACAGTTTAGCTCCTACGAGCAGTACTTC	CASRQFSSYEQYF
-	15	TRBV5-4	TRBJ1-1	-	TGTGCCAGCAGCGCCACAGGGATCCGTCAGCCTGAAGCTTTCTTT	CASSATGIRQPEAFF
-	13	TRBV19	TRBJ1-2	TRBD1	TGTGCCAGTAGCCCCCAGGGGGAGGCTGGCTACACCTTC	CASSPQGEAGYTF
-	14	TRBV5-1	TRBJ2-3	TRBD1	TGCGCCAGCAGCATAGGACAGGGGACAGATACGCAGTATTTT	CASSIGQGTDTQYF
few	15	TRBV11-2	TRBJ1-6	TRBD1	TGTGCCAGCAGCTCGTCCGGGACAGGGGTTTCACCCCTCCACTTT	CASSSSGTGVSPLHF
few	17	TRBV19	TRBJ2-5	TRBD2	TGTGCCAGTAGTCCCCCGGTGTCTAGCGGACGCGGGGAGACCCAGTACTTC	CASSPPVSSGRGETQYF
-	18	TRBV5-4	TRBJ2-2	TRBD2	TGTGCCAGCAGCCTAGGGACTAGCGGGAGTAGGAAGGCCGGGGAGCTGTTTTTT	CASSLGTSGSRKAGELFF
-	12	TRBV29-1	TRBJ2-2	-	TGCAGCGCTGGGCCACCCGTAGGGGAGCTGTTTTTT	CSAGPPVGELFF
-	16	TRBV3-1/TRBV3-2	TRBJ2-3	TRBD2	TGTGCCAGCAGCCAAGGTCTGACTAGCGGGTCTGATACGCAGTATTTT	CASSQGLTSGSDTQYF
-	13	TRBV6-5	TRBJ2-7	-	TGTGCCAGCAGTTACCCTAAGGGGGACGAGCAGTACTTC	CASSYPKGDEQYF
-	14	TRBV27	TRBJ1-1	-	TGTGCCAGCAGTTTCAATCCTATGAACACTGAAGCTTTCTTT	CASSFNPMNTEAFF
-	14	TRBV21-1	TRBJ1-2	-	TGTGCCAGCAGCACCCGACAGGCCCGGACCGGCTACACCTTC	CASSTRQARTGYTF
-	15	TRBV3-1/TRBV3-2	TRBJ2-2	TRBD1	TGTGCCAGCAGCCAAGGGGACAGGGTTTCCGGGGAGCTGTTTTTT	CASSQGDRVSGELFF
few	13	TRBV7-6	TRBJ2-7	-	TGTGCCAGCAGCTTGTACCCGCGAGGTGAGCAGTACTTC	CASSLYPRGEQYF
few	15	TRBV2	TRBJ1-3	TRBD1	TGTGCCAGCAGTGAGAACAGGGGGACGGGAAACACCATATATTTT	CASSENRGTGNTIYF
-	16	TRBV4-3	TRBJ1-4	-	TGCGCCAGCAGCCAAGATGGGGGGAGGGTAGACGAAAAACTGTTTTTT	CASSQDGGRVDEKLFF
-	13	TRBV6-5	TRBJ2-5	-	TGTGCCAGCAGTCAGGTACTTCAAGAGACCCAGTACTTC	CASSQVLQETQYF
-	15	TRBV19	TRBJ2-5	-	TGTGCCAGTAGTATAGATATCGGAGCGGTTCAGGCCCAGTACTTC	CASSIDIGAVQAQYF
-	13	TRBV7-9	TRBJ2-6	-	-	CASSTFGANVLTF
-	14	TRBV5-1	TRBJ1-1	TRBD1	TGCGCCAGCAGCTTGGTCTACAGGGGAACTGAAGCTTTCTTT	CASSLVYRGTEAFF
-	18	TRBV15	TRBJ1-4	-	TGTGCCACCAGCAGAGGAATCGGGGGGCGCTTGCGTAATGAAAAACTGTTTTTT	CATSRGIGGRLRNEKLFF
-	14	TRBV27	TRBJ1-2	-	TGTGCCAGCAGTGGGGCTCGGCCTAACTATGGCTACACCTTC	CASSGARPNYGYTF
once	13	TRBV7-9	TRBJ2-7	-	TGTGCCAGCACCACCCCGTCGAGCCACGAGCAGTACTTC	CASTTPSSHEQYF
-	13	TRBV5-6	TRBJ2-7	-	TGTGCCAGCAGCTTGGGGCGAGCGAACGAGCAGTACTTC	CASSLGRANEQYF
-	14	TRBV18	TRBJ2-7	TRBD2	TGTGCCAGCTCACCCGGGACTAGGTCTTACGAGCAGTACTTC	CASSPGTRSYEQYF
-	13	TRBV2	TRBJ2-3	-	TGTGCCAGCACTAACGAGGGCACAGATACGCAGTATTTT	CASTNEGTDTQYF
-	15	TRBV18	TRBJ1-4	-	TGTGCCAGCTCACCACAAGCGGCGGCTAATGAAAAACTGTTTTTT	CASSPQAAANEKLFF
-	16	TRBV4-2	TRBJ1-1	TRBD1	TGTGCCAGCAGCCGCACGGACAGGGGCTTTAACACTGAAGCTTTCTTT	CASSRTDRGFNTEAFF
-	15	TRBV10-3	TRBJ2-5	-	TGTGCCATCAGTGCAACCCCCGCGGCACAAGAGACCCAGTACTTC	CAISATPAAQETQYF
once	16	TRBV27	TRBJ1-5	-	TGTGCCAGCAGTTTCGACGGCCGCACTGCGGATCAGCCCCAGCATTTT	CASSFDGRTADQPQHF
-	13	TRBV3-1/TRBV3-2	TRBJ1-2	-	TGTGCCAGCAGCCAAGATGGCGGATATGGCTACACCTTC	CASSQDGGYGYTF
-	15	TRBV7-2	TRBJ1-2	TRBD1	TGTGCCAGCAGCCCCGGGACAGGGGCCCCTAGGGGCTACACCTTC	CASSPGTGAPRGYTF
-	15	TRBV5-1	TRBJ2-7	TRBD1	TGCGCCAGCAGCTTTGAGGGGGCTAGCCGGGGTGAGCAGTACTTC	CASSFEGASRGEQYF
-	16	TRBV30	TRBJ2-3	TRBD2	TGTGCCTGGAGGGGAGGGACTAGCGGCGCCACAGATACGCAGTATTTT	CAWRGGTSGATDTQYF
-	16	TRBV10-3	TRBJ1-3	-	TGTGCCATCAGTGGGTCCTTAACTTCCTCTGGAAACACCATATATTTT	CAISGSLTSSGNTIYF
-	14	TRBV24-1	TRBJ1-5	-	TGTGCCACCAGTGATGTCAATAGCAATCAGCCCCAGCATTTT	CATSDVNSNQPQHF
-	15	TRBV12-2	TRBJ1-5	-	TGTGCAAGTCGCTTATCCGGGTATAGCAATCAGCCCCAGCATTTT	CASRLSGYSNQPQHF
-	14	TRBV19	TRBJ2-7	-	TGTGCCAGTAGTAATTATGGGCGAGATGGCGAGCAGTACTTC	CASSNYGRDGEQYF
-	16	TRBV10-2	TRBJ2-1	-	TGCGCCAGCCACGAGCGCGGACAACGACTCTACAATGAGCAGTTCTTC	CASHERGQRLYNEQFF
-	15	TRBV5-1	TRBJ1-4	-	TGCGCCAGCAGCTTGGCAGGGGATCACGGGGAAAAACTGTTTTTT	CASSLAGDHGEKLFF
-	15	TRBV18	TRBJ2-7	-	TGTGCCAGCTCACCATGGGAGGATCGCTCCTACGAGCAGTACTTC	CASSPWEDRSYEQYF
-	16	TRBV15	TRBJ1-4	TRBD1	TGTGCCACCAGCGAACGCACAGGGGGCAGAAATGAAAAACTGTTTTTT	CATSERTGGRNEKLFF